The clone carrying this T cell receptor beta chain was detected ten times or more. What it binds is not known. This sample was taken from a study of T cells in Graves' hyperthyroidism and ophthalmopathy. Broader study findings: Blood samples included most of the expanded thyroid clonotypes exceeding 0.001. Ophthalmopathy onset followed model prediction by a median around 6.6 months.

RNA transcripts yielded amplified TCR beta CDR3 regions. Using the HTBI primer set, a first-round RT-PCR was run on the TCR CDR3. Each CDR3 protein gets one entry after TCRdb re-called the multiplex PCR reads with MiXCR. The table has 490,000 or so distinct CDR3 sequences, 46% seen once. Trimming shortened V by 6 bases and J by 4 bases, and 13 bases separated the two germline ends. The CDR3 runs 14 residues. The germline V gene encodes CDR1 SNHLY and CDR2 FYNNEI. Sequenced material: peripheral blood or thyroid tissue (not recorded which). The genes are TRBV2 and TRBJ1-3, with D hard to call. The sequence was obtained from an adult woman with Graves' disease, either hyperthyroidism or ophthalmopathy (not recorded which). The CDR3 protein is CASRLDSPGNTIYF. DNA of the CDR3: TGTGCCAGCAGGCTCGATTCCCCAGGAAACACCATATATTTT.